Below are 30 T cell receptor beta chains sequenced from a single sample in a study of cytomegalovirus exposure and HLA in healthy donors. The PCR was carried out with 60 Vbeta primers and 13 Jbeta primers. Sequencing used immunoSEQ multiplex PCR; TCRdb keeps in-frame clones, though not all of them. This table holds roughly 140,000 clones, about 80% found once. The source material was PBMCs. Receptors originate from a woman aged 55-70 years in good health and CMV-seropositive.

The chain combines TRBV7-9 with TRBJ2-3; D not resolved. V lost 5 bases, J lost 0 bases, and 3 bases lay in between. The germline CDR1 and CDR2 sequences are SEHNR and FQNEAQ (reference sequence). CDR3 length: 12 amino acids. The CDR3 DNA is TGTGCCAGCAGCCCGAGCACAGATACGCAGTATTTT. This sequence encodes CASSPSTDTQYF.

The chain carries TRBV7-9 and TRBJ1-2; D is ambiguous. There are 15 residues in the CDR3. In germline, CDR1 is SEHNR, CDR2 FQNEAQ (reference sequence). V was cut by 5 bases and J by 5 bases, with 18 bases left in between. The CDR3, as DNA: TGTGCCAGCAGCCCCCTCGTCAGTGCGGCTTATGGCTACACCTTC. Translation: CASSPLVSAAYGYTF.

A single count supports this clone. J is TRBJ1-2 and V is TRBV7-2; 11 bases match TRBD1. V was clipped by 2 bases and J by 3 bases; unmatched bases: 5. CDR3 length equals 16 residues. Germline CDR1 and CDR2: SGHTA and FQGNSA. CDR3: CASSLFGQGAHYGYTF. Written as DNA, the CDR3 is TGTGCCAGCAGCTTATTCGGACAGGGGGCCCACTATGGCTACACCTTC.

This chain connects TRBV28 to TRBJ2-3; 8 bases line up with TRBD1. The V segment lost 3 bases and the J segment 1 base; nucleotides outside the gene matches: 3. The CDR3 runs to 15 residues. The germline gives CDR1 MDHEN, CDR2 SYDVKM. The CDR3 nucleotides are TGTGCCAGCAGTTTTTTGGACAGGGGCACAGATACGCAGTATTTT. Translating it yields CASSFLDRGTDTQYF.

The chain links TRBV15 to TRBJ2-7; 9 bases are shared with TRBD1. Trimming removed 3 bases from V and 9 bases from J; junction bases left unmatched: 12. The CDR3 extends over 15 amino acids. Per the germline V gene, CDR1 is LNHNV and CDR2 is YYDKDF (reference sequence). The CDR3 DNA reads TGTGCCACCAGCAGGGCCGGGACAGGGATGGCAGGGCAGTACTTC. Protein sequence: CATSRAGTGMAGQYF.

This chain uses TRBV19 with TRBJ1-1, with 12 bases identical to TRBD1. The J segment lost 6 bases and the V segment lost 6 bases, leaving 2 bases of the junction unmatched. The CDR3 runs 13 residues. Germline V gene data show CDR1 as LNHDA and CDR2 as SQIVND (reference sequence). The CDR3 bases are TGTGCCAGTAGGGGACAGGGGGCGGCTGAAGCTTTCTTT. This gives the protein CASRGQGAAEAFF.

V and J are TRBV4-3 and TRBJ2-3; 8 bases match TRBD2. The junction had 14 bases not matched to a gene; V was cut back by 0 bases and J by 0 bases. Germline values: CDR1 LGHNA, CDR2 YSLEER. This CDR3 contains 20 residues. This chain's CDR3 is CASSQDRLAGFASSTDTQYF. The CDR3 region has the DNA TGCGCCAGCAGCCAAGATCGGCTAGCGGGTTTCGCCTCTAGCACAGATACGCAGTATTTT.

Worth noting for this clone: In the same sample, other DNA sequences code for this CDR3. The chain recombines TRBV5-6 with TRBJ2-6; a weak D match, TRBD2 (6 bases). Trimming pared 3 bases from V and 2 bases from J, leaving 18 bases between. The CDR3 totals 18 residues. Germline V CDR1 and CDR2: SGHDT, YYEEEE. DNA of the CDR3: TGTGCCAGCAGCTCACCCGCGGGGCCGTTCCCTGGGGCCAACGTCCTGACTTTC. As protein: CASSSPAGPFPGANVLTF.

The chain uses TRBV5-1 and TRBJ1-2; 9 bases fit TRBD1. Germline V gene sequence: CDR1 SGHRS, CDR2 YFSETQ. The junction had 6 bases not matched to a gene; V was cut back by 1 base and J by 8 bases. The CDR3 length is 14 residues. CDR3 DNA sequence: TGCGCCAGCAGCTTGCTACAGGGGGCAGAGGGCTACACCTTC. As protein: CASSLLQGAEGYTF.

The chain couples TRBV5-5 to TRBJ1-1, with TRBD1 matching 11 bases. Looked up from germline, CDR1 is SGHKS and CDR2 is YYEKEE (reference sequence). Unmatched junction bases numbered 10, after V lost 3 bases and J lost 0 bases. The CDR3 is 18 amino acids. CDR3 sequence (DNA): TGTGCCAGCAGCTACCGGGACAGGGGGGTTCGAATGAACACTGAAGCTTTCTTT. It yields the protein CASSYRDRGVRMNTEAFF. The whole variable domain, remainder taken from reference TRBV5-5 and TRBJ1-1, is DAGVTQSPTHLIKTRGQQVTLRCSPISGHKSVSWYQQVLGQGPQFIFQYYEKEERGRGNFPDRFSARQFPNYSSELNVNALLLGDSALYLCASSYRDRGVRMNTEAFFGQGTRLTVV.

The chain employs TRBV2 and TRBJ1-1; D is perhaps TRBD1 (5 bases). CDR3 length: 15 amino acids. Germline V gene data show CDR1 as SNHLY and CDR2 as FYNNEI. V was shortened by 0 bases and J by 2 bases, with 10 bases between the two germline ends. The DNA for the CDR3 is TGTGCCAGCAGTGAAGCAGGGGTTTTAAACACTGAAGCTTTCTTT. Its protein product is CASSEAGVLNTEAFF.

The chain carries TRBV11-3 and TRBJ1-1; D is unresolved. CDR1 and CDR2 from the germline V gene are SGHNT and YENEEA. The length of the CDR3 is 12 residues. V was shortened by 5 bases and J by 7 bases, with 11 bases between the two germline ends. The CDR3 region is CASSEGEGEAFF. CDR3 bases: TGTGCCAGCAGCGAAGGAGAGGGTGAAGCTTTCTTT.

Concerning this clone itself: The same CDR3 can be traced to other DNA sequences in this sample. The chain joins TRBV4-1 to TRBJ2-2; 9 bases map to TRBD1. The CDR3 covers 15 residues. Per germline, CDR1 MGHRA and CDR2 YSYEKL. V was pared by 4 bases and J by 4 bases, with 4 bases of the junction left unmatched. DNA of the CDR3: TGCGCCAGCAGCCCGGGACAGGGCCCCACCGGGGAGCTGTTTTTT. It translates to CASSPGQGPTGELFF.

The chain is built from TRBV5-1 and TRBJ2-7; 8 positions match TRBD1. Per germline, CDR1 SGHRS and CDR2 YFSETQ. The CDR3 totals 15 residues. V shed 4 bases, J shed 5 bases, and the junction held 11 bases outside the gene matches. The CDR3 DNA reads as TGCGCCAGCAGCCCCGGGACAGGCGGGAACCACGAGCAGTACTTC. Protein product: CASSPGTGGNHEQYF.

This clone appeared a single time. The chain uses TRBV5-6 and TRBJ1-2, with a tentative D call TRBD1 (5 bases). The CDR3 consists of 18 residues. Between the trimmed V and J ends, which lost 1 base and 0 bases, there was a span of 19 bases. CDR1 and CDR2 from the germline V gene are SGHDT and YYEEEE. CDR3 loop: CASSLFWQGNVANYGYTF. Here the CDR3 DNA reads TGTGCCAGCAGCTTGTTTTGGCAGGGAAACGTAGCTAACTATGGCTACACCTTC.

The chain has TRBV25-1 and TRBJ2-3; tentatively, D is TRBD1 (6 bases). V was clipped by 5 bases and J by 2 bases, with 14 bases between them. Per the germline V gene, CDR1 is MGHDK and CDR2 is SYGVNS. The CDR3 extends over 15 amino acids. CDR3 loop: CASSNHRDNTDTQYF. The CDR3 coding sequence is TGTGCCAGCAGTAATCACCGGGACAACACAGATACGCAGTATTTT.

V gene TRBV2 combines with J gene TRBJ2-7; weak D call: TRBD2 (6 bases). This CDR3 region has 13 residues. Germline values: CDR1 SNHLY, CDR2 FYNNEI. The ends were cut back, 7 bases at V and 4 bases at J, with 14 bases in the middle. The CDR3 bases are TGTGCCAGCAAGGAGGGCCAGGAGTACGAGCAGTACTTC. It encodes CASKEGQEYEQYF.

The chain has TRBV2 and TRBJ2-3; possibly TRBD2 for D (6 bases). Per the germline V gene, CDR1 is SNHLY and CDR2 is FYNNEI. The CDR3 length is 14 residues. V gave up 10 bases and J gave up 3 bases, with 17 bases separating them. This CDR3 reads CATGLTRFTDTQYF. The CDR3 region has the DNA TGTGCCACCGGACTGACTAGATTTACAGATACGCAGTATTTT. The whole variable domain, remainder taken from reference TRBV2 and TRBJ2-3, is EPEVTQTPSHQVTQMGQEVILRCVPISNHLYFYWYRQILGQKVEFLVSFYNNEISEKSEIFDDQFSVERPDGSNFTLKIRSTKLEDSAMYFCATGLTRFTDTQYFGPGTRLTVL.

V gene TRBV19 combines with J gene TRBJ1-2; 9 nucleotides align to TRBD1. After removal of 5 bases from V and 3 bases from J, the junction contained 7 bases not matched to a gene. This CDR3 has 15 amino acids. The germline gives CDR1 LNHDA, CDR2 SQIVND (reference sequence). CDR3 DNA: TGTGCCAGTAGTGTCCGGGACAGGGTCGACTATGGCTACACCTTC. Amino acids: CASSVRDRVDYGYTF.

This clone was seen a single time. J is TRBJ2-7 and V is TRBV4-1; possible D gene TRBD2, 6 bases. The CDR3 length is 13 residues. The V end lost 0 bases, the J end lost 6 bases, and 9 bases lay between the germline ends. Germline CDR1 reads MGHRA; CDR2 reads YSYEKL. CDR3 coding DNA: TGCGCCAGCAGCCAAGATTGGGGGGTCGAGCAGTACTTC. This gives the protein CASSQDWGVEQYF.

This clone was counted only a few times. The rearrangement uses TRBV19 and TRBJ1-1, with 8 bases identical to TRBD1. The CDR3 length is 15 residues. V shed 5 bases and J 5 bases; nucleotides not matched to a gene: 10. Germline V gene data show CDR1 as LNHDA and CDR2 as SQIVND (reference sequence). The chain's CDR3 is CASSFRTGRGTEAFF. The CDR3 bases are TGTGCCAGTAGTTTCCGGACAGGGCGCGGGACTGAAGCTTTCTTT.

The chain is built from TRBV15 and TRBJ2-1; 12 positions agree with TRBD2. The CDR3 is 22 amino acids. The junction had 16 bases not matched to a gene; V was cut back by 0 bases and J by 1 base. CDR1 is LNHNV, CDR2 YYDKDF, per germline (reference sequence). This CDR3 reads CATSRDPPSGRVGTISYNEQFF. The DNA for the CDR3 is TGTGCCACCAGCAGAGATCCCCCTAGCGGGAGGGTAGGAACCATATCCTACAATGAGCAGTTCTTC.

This clone was detected only a few times. The chain recombines TRBV7-8 with TRBJ2-1; 9 nucleotides match TRBD2. V shed 1 base and J 2 bases; nucleotides not matched to a gene: 3. CDR1 and CDR2 (germline): SGHVS, FQNEAQ. There are 16 residues in the CDR3. The CDR3 bases are TGTGCCAGCAGCTTAGAGGCTAGCGGGGCCTACAATGAGCAGTTCTTC. Amino acids: CASSLEASGAYNEQFF.

The rearrangement links TRBV9 to TRBJ1-3, with D perhaps TRBD1 (5 bases). CDR1 is SGDLS and CDR2 is YYNGEE in the germline V gene. The V and J ends lost 2 bases and 0 bases respectively, with 9 bases between them. This CDR3 has 15 residues. The chain's CDR3 is CASSVGTHSGNTIYF. Here the CDR3 DNA reads TGTGCCAGCAGCGTTGGGACTCACTCTGGAAACACCATATATTTT. Based on the CDR3 plus reference TRBV9 and TRBJ1-3, the full variable domain is DSGVTQTPKHLITATGQRVTLRCSPRSGDLSVYWYQQSLDQGLQFLIQYYNGEERAKGNILERFSAQQFPDLHSELNLSSLELGDSALYFCASSVGTHSGNTIYFGEGSWLTVV.

The genes are TRBV9 and TRBJ2-1; 11 bases are shared with TRBD2. Germline CDR1 and CDR2: SGDLS and YYNGEE. The junction had 10 bases not matched to a gene; V was cut back by 0 bases and J by 8 bases. The length of the CDR3 is 17 residues. The CDR3, as DNA: TGTGCCAGCAGCGTAGGGGAGGGTAGCGGGAGGGCCCATGAGCAGTTCTTC. The encoded protein is CASSVGEGSGRAHEQFF.

The chain couples TRBV2 to TRBJ1-2; 11 nucleotides align to TRBD1. Trimming at V came to 4 bases and at J to 6 bases, leaving 1 base not matched to a gene. The germline V gene encodes CDR1 SNHLY and CDR2 FYNNEI. The CDR3 consists of 13 residues. The CDR3: CASSGTGGDGYTF. DNA for the CDR3: TGTGCCAGCAGTGGGACAGGGGGCGATGGCTACACCTTC.

The chain links TRBV2 to TRBJ1-2, with D tentatively TRBD1 (5 bases). CDR1 SNHLY and CDR2 FYNNEI come from the germline V gene. V gave up 4 bases and J gave up 3 bases, with 9 bases separating them. The CDR3 covers 13 residues. Here the CDR3 DNA reads TGTGCCAGCAGTGGGGAGGGGTACTATGGCTACACCTTC. It specifies CASSGEGYYGYTF.

The table lists this clone with a count of one. The rearrangement uses TRBV5-1 and TRBJ2-3; 10 nucleotides match TRBD1. The trim removed 1 base at V and 8 bases at J, leaving 7 bases unmatched. Germline V gene lookup returns CDR1 SGHRS and CDR2 YFSETQ. CDR3 length: 15 residues. The CDR3 sequence: CASSLLGQGTGTQYF. The CDR3 coding sequence is TGCGCCAGCAGCTTGCTGGGACAGGGGACGGGTACGCAGTATTTT.

The V and J genes are TRBV6-6 and TRBJ2-5, with TRBD2 matching 9 bases. CDR3 length equals 16 residues. The V and J ends lost 7 bases and 5 bases, in that order; junction bases with no gene match: 14. CDR1 and CDR2 from the germline V gene are MNHNY and SVGAGI (reference sequence). Written as DNA, the CDR3 is TGTGCCAGCACCCCCTTAGTAGCGGGAGAAGGTGAGACCCAGTACTTC. Amino acids: CASTPLVAGEGETQYF.

V is TRBV5-1 and J is TRBJ1-2; TRBD1 aligns across 10 bases. After removal of 9 bases from V and 4 bases from J, the junction contained 6 bases not matched to a gene. The CDR3 runs 13 residues. Germline-derived CDR1 and CDR2 are SGHRS and YFSETQ. CDR3 amino acids: CATRQGAGYGYTF. For the CDR3, the DNA is TGCGCCACGAGACAGGGGGCAGGCTATGGCTACACCTTC.